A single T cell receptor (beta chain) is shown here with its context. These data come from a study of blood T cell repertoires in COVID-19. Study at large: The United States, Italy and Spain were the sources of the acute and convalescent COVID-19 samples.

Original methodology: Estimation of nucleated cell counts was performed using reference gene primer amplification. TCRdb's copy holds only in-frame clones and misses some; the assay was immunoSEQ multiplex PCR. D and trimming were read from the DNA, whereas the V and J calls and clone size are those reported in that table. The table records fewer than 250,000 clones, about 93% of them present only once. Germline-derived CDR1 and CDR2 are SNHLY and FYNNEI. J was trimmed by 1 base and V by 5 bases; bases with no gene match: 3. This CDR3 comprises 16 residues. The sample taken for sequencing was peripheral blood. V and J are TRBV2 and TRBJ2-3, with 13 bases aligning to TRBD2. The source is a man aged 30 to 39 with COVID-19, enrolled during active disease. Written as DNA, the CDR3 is TGTGCCAGCAGTTTGACTAGCGGGGGGCGCACAGATACGCAGTATTTT. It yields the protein CASSLTSGGRTDTQYF. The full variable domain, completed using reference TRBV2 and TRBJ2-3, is EPEVTQTPSHQVTQMGQEVILRCVPISNHLYFYWYRQILGQKVEFLVSFYNNEISEKSEIFDDQFSVERPDGSNFTLKIRSTKLEDSAMYFCASSLTSGGRTDTQYFGPGTRLTVL.